This TCR beta chain was obtained from a study of OX40 agonist ivuxolimab in advanced cancers. For the study at large: Intravenous ivuxolimab at 0.01 to 10 mg/kg was given to patients every 2 weeks.

Germline V gene data show CDR1 as SGHDN and CDR2 as FVKESK. The CDR3 runs 16 residues. V dropped 1 base and J dropped 0 bases, with 10 bases sitting between them. Study-wide results and limits: With doses of 0.1 to 3.0 mg/kg, CD4+ and CD8+ blood T cells had undergone clonal expansion by week 6. Mean expanded clone counts were higher in CD8+ than CD4+ T cells.

Concerning this clone itself: The antigen remains unidentified.

The data were produced by immunoSEQ multiplex PCR, yet TCRdb's version contains in-frame clones alone and is incomplete. The table lists tens of thousands of clones, roughly 83% of them singletons. This TCR came from an adult with an advanced solid tumor such as melanoma, head and neck, liver or kidney cancer. The chain is built from TRBV14 and TRBJ1-3; D not certain. The sample was CD4+ or CD8+ T cells sorted from blood, taken in a trial of the OX40 agonist ivuxolimab. CDR3 coding DNA: TGTGCCAGCAGCCAAGGGTTTGGCTTCTCTGGAAACACCATATATTTT. Amino acids: CASSQGFGFSGNTIYF. Together with reference TRBV14 and TRBJ1-3, the CDR3 gives the full variable domain: EAGVTQFPSHSVIEKGQTVTLRCDPISGHDNLYWYRRVMGKEIKFLLHFVKESKQDESGMPNNRFLAERTGGTYSTLKVQPAELEDSGVYFCASSQGFGFSGNTIYFGEGSWLTVV.